The 13 T cell receptor beta chains presented below share a single source sample, sequenced in a study of OX40 agonist ivuxolimab in advanced cancers. The repertoire was sequenced with immunoSEQ multiplex PCR; TCRdb's copy has only in-frame clones and lacks some. The profile shows tens of thousands of clones, approximately 88% of them singletons. This specimen consisted of CD4+ or CD8+ T cells sorted from blood, obtained in a trial of the OX40 agonist ivuxolimab. These receptors were taken from an adult with an advanced solid tumor such as melanoma, head and neck, liver or kidney cancer.

This chain joins TRBV28 and TRBJ2-7, with a weak D call TRBD2 (5 bases). This CDR3 has 15 residues. Germline CDR1 and CDR2: MDHEN and SYDVKM. Trimming pared 1 base from V and 0 bases from J, leaving 10 bases between. CDR3 region: CASSLSWAGSYEQYF. The CDR3, as DNA: TGTGCCAGCAGTTTATCCTGGGCGGGCTCCTACGAGCAGTACTTC.

J is TRBJ1-1 and V is TRBV28, with D possibly TRBD1 on 5 matching bases. CDR1 and CDR2 (germline): MDHEN, SYDVKM. The CDR3 spans 15 residues. V lost 0 bases and J lost 5, with 13 bases in between. The CDR3 here is CASSLWRQGGTEAFF. DNA of the CDR3: TGTGCCAGCAGTTTATGGAGGCAGGGAGGTACTGAAGCTTTCTTT.

This rearrangement joins TRBV14 to TRBJ2-1; possible D gene TRBD2, 5 bases. Trimming cost V 0 bases and J 5 bases, with 8 bases left between them. The CDR3 sequence is 14 residues long. The germline V gene encodes CDR1 SGHDN and CDR2 FVKESK. As DNA, the CDR3 is TGTGCCAGCAGCCAAGAGCGGGCCCACAATGAGCAGTTCTTC. It encodes CASSQERAHNEQFF.

As for this clone: The germline gene is not matched at one end of the junction; a read error may be the cause. The chain has TRBV7-7 and TRBJ2-7, with 9 bases identical to TRBD2. The CDR3 sequence is 16 residues long. The germline V gene has CDR1 SSHAT and CDR2 FNYEAQ (reference sequence). CDR3 DNA: TGTGCTAGCAGCTTAGCTTCGCTAGCGGGACACTACGAGCAGTACTTC. Residues: CASSLASLAGHYEQYF. The variable domain in full, completed from reference TRBV7-7 and TRBJ2-7, reads GAGVSQSPRYKVTKRGQDVTLRCDPISSHATLYWYQQALGQGPEFLTYFNYEAQPDKSGLPSDRFSAERPEGSISTLTIQRTEQRDSAMYRCASSLASLAGHYEQYFGPGTRLTVT.

This chain uses TRBV6-4 with TRBJ2-7, with D possibly TRBD1 on 6 matching bases. This CDR3 comprises 13 residues. The V end was cut by 5 bases, the J end by 0 bases, with 8 bases between. Germline V CDR1 and CDR2: MRHNA, SNTAGT. In nucleotides, the CDR3 is TGTGCCAGCAGTTACAGGGACTCCTACGAGCAGTACTTC. This gives the protein CASSYRDSYEQYF.

V is TRBV6-5 and J is TRBJ2-7; TRBD1 matches 7 bases. The germline CDR1 and CDR2 sequences are MNHEY and SVGAGI. Trimming at V came to 0 bases and at J to 1 base, leaving 3 bases not matched to a gene. The CDR3 covers 15 residues. DNA for the CDR3: TGTGCCAGCAGTTACTCAAACAGGGGTTCCTACGAGCAGTACTTC. It is translated as CASSYSNRGSYEQYF.

The V gene is TRBV18, the J gene TRBJ1-2; 7 nucleotides match TRBD1. J was trimmed by 3 bases and V by 5 bases; bases with no gene match: 6. The CDR3 is 14 amino acids. CDR1 is KGHSH, CDR2 LQKENI, per germline. CDR3 coding DNA: TGTGCCAGCTCAAAGACAGGGTTCGACTATGGCTACACCTTC. This translates into CASSKTGFDYGYTF.

The V gene is TRBV19, the J gene TRBJ1-5; no clear D. Germline V gene data show CDR1 as LNHDA and CDR2 as SQIVND (reference sequence). This CDR3 region has 14 residues. The V and J ends lost 1 base and 2 bases respectively, with 6 bases between them. CDR3 sequence reads: CASSIVTGNQPQHF. The CDR3 region has the DNA TGTGCCAGTAGTATAGTCACGGGCAATCAGCCCCAGCATTTT.

V is TRBV6-5 and J is TRBJ1-6; D is perhaps TRBD1 (6 bases). CDR1 is MNHEY and CDR2 is SVGAGI in the germline V gene. The CDR3 runs 16 residues. V lost 0 bases to trimming and J lost 9 bases, with 15 bases between them. The CDR3 region has the DNA TGTGCCAGCAGTTACTCTCACAGGGCCAATATTTCACCCCTCCACTTT. Translating it yields CASSYSHRANISPLHF.

The count of this clone is one. This chain joins TRBV7-9 and TRBJ2-7, with no clear D. V lost 5 bases to trimming and J lost 3 bases, with 20 bases between them. CDR3 length equals 16 residues. Looked up from germline, CDR1 is SEHNR and CDR2 is FQNEAQ (reference sequence). DNA for the CDR3: TGTGCCAGCAGCCCCGGAGCAAGACGTGGTGGCTACGAGCAGTACTTC. This sequence encodes CASSPGARRGGYEQYF.

CDR3 amino acids: CASSRLSGGSYEQYF. In DNA, the CDR3 is TGTGCCAGCAGCAGGTTGTCGGGAGGATCGTACGAGCAGTACTTC. The chain recombines TRBV5-4 with TRBJ2-7, with 7 nucleotides matching TRBD2. The germline gives CDR1 SGHNT, CDR2 YYREEE (reference sequence). Losses at the gene ends were 4 bases for V and 4 bases for J; bases not matched to a gene: 11. This CDR3 is 15 amino acids long.

This chain connects TRBV5-8 to TRBJ1-5; D gene ambiguous. This CDR3 is 17 amino acids long. The germline V gene encodes CDR1 SGHTS and CDR2 YDEGEE. Trimming cost V 10 bases and J 5 bases, with 28 bases left between them. CDR3 amino acids: CARQPSLRGSPYQPQHF. The CDR3 DNA sequence: TGTGCCCGGCAGCCAAGCTTGCGGGGAAGCCCTTATCAGCCCCAGCATTTT.

The chain couples TRBV11-2 to TRBJ1-1; a weak D match, TRBD1 (5 bases). The germline V gene encodes CDR1 SGHAT and CDR2 FQNNGV. V lost 3 bases and J 3 bases, leaving 17 bases between the germline ends. CDR3 length: 16 amino acids. The CDR3 DNA reads as TGTGCCAGCAGCTTCCCCAGGGAGGGTGTGTACACTGAAGCTTTCTTT. Protein: CASSFPREGVYTEAFF.